Sequencing of this T cell receptor (beta chain) was carried out in a study of monozygotic twins with cystic fibrosis. Whole-study findings and limits: Monozygotic CF twins shared more identical nucleotide clonotypes than unrelated patients. Clonality was generally low (median approximately 0.0094), higher in the most severe patients. V usage most resembled the co-twin in 13 of 16 pairs.

Worth noting for this clone: No antigen is known for it.

Deletions cut 8 bases from V and 3 bases from J, with 8 bases between. CDR3 length: 11 amino acids. Germline assignment: CDR1 MNHEY and CDR2 SMNVEV (reference sequence). Assay: immunoSEQ multiplex PCR; the TCRdb copy retains only in-frame clones and omits some. The profile shows about 29,000 clones, roughly 80% of them singletons. What was sequenced was blood. The sequence derives from a girl aged 2-9 years with cystic fibrosis. The chain recombines TRBV27 with TRBJ2-7; D call uncertain. The CDR3 DNA is TGTGCCAGCGGGTCTTACTACGAGCAGTACTTC. Residues: CASGSYYEQYF.